The 27 T cell receptor beta chains in this list originate from one sample, sequenced in a study of blood T cell repertoires in COVID-19. TCRdb's table, derived via immunoSEQ multiplex PCR, lists solely in-frame clones and lacks some. The sample has about 380,000 clones, 85% seen once. What was sequenced was peripheral blood. The receptor source for this set is a woman aged 18 to 35 with acute or convalescent COVID-19.

The rearrangement uses TRBV24-1 and TRBJ2-5, with 7 bases matching TRBD2. The CDR3 covers 15 residues. CDR1 and CDR2 from the germline V gene are KGHDR and SFDVKD. Trimming at V came to 3 bases and at J to 5 bases, leaving 8 bases not matched to a gene. The CDR3 nucleotides read TGTGCCACCAGTGATACCGGACTAGGAGGTGAGACCCAGTACTTC. Protein product: CATSDTGLGGETQYF.

This chain connects TRBV6-1 to TRBJ2-7, with D maybe TRBD2 (5 bases). The germline V and J ends were trimmed by 2 bases and 4 bases, with 12 bases remaining between them. CDR3 length: 14 amino acids. From germline, CDR1 is MNHNS and CDR2 SASEGT. CDR3 sequence: CASSESWTSYEQYF. CDR3 nucleotides: TGTGCCAGCAGTGAAAGCTGGACTTCTTACGAGCAGTACTTC.

The genes are TRBV5-1 and TRBJ2-3; possible D gene TRBD1, 6 bases. Germline loops: CDR1 SGHRS, CDR2 YFSETQ. V dropped 4 bases and J dropped 11 bases, with 20 bases sitting between them. This CDR3 has 14 amino acids. The CDR3 DNA reads TGCGCCAGCAGCCATGAATCGCAGGGGTGGAAGCAGTATTTT. This translates into CASSHESQGWKQYF. The complete variable domain, with remaining parts taken from reference TRBV5-1 and TRBJ2-3, reads KAGVTQTPRYLIKTRGQQVTLSCSPISGHRSVSWYQQTPGQGLQFLFEYFSETQRNKGNFPGRFSGRQFSNSRSEMNVSTLELGDSALYLCASSHESQGWKQYFGPGTRLTVL.

This clone was counted at least ten times. The rearrangement links TRBV7-6 to TRBJ2-3, with TRBD1 matching 9 bases. CDR3 length: 15 residues. The J segment lost 3 bases and the V segment lost 0 bases, leaving 1 base of the junction unmatched. Germline CDR1 reads SGHVS; CDR2 reads FNYEAQ. The CDR3 reads CASSLAGQGTDTQYF. The CDR3, as DNA: TGTGCCAGCAGCTTAGCGGGACAGGGAACAGATACGCAGTATTTT.

The chain employs TRBV6-6 and TRBJ2-7; D possibly corresponds to TRBD2 (6 bases). CDR1 is MNHNY and CDR2 is SVGAGI in the germline V gene (reference sequence). V was clipped by 4 bases and J by 3 bases, with 13 bases between them. The CDR3 runs to 14 residues. This CDR3 reads CASSLGGGHYEQYF. DNA of the CDR3: TGTGCCAGCAGTTTGGGGGGAGGTCACTACGAGCAGTACTTC.

This clone has just a few counts. The rearrangement uses TRBV4-1 and TRBJ2-1, with 9 bases matching TRBD2. Looked up from germline, CDR1 is MGHRA and CDR2 is YSYEKL. With V trimmed by 5 bases and J by 4 bases, 3 bases remained unmatched. This CDR3 is built from 14 residues. In nucleotides, the CDR3 is TGCGCCAGCAGCTTAGCGGGAGATTACAATGAGCAGTTCTTC. This codes for CASSLAGDYNEQFF.

The gene calls are TRBV24-1 and TRBJ1-3; D perhaps matches TRBD1 (6 bases). Germline V gene data show CDR1 as KGHDR and CDR2 as SFDVKD. V was trimmed by 4 bases and J by 0 bases, leaving 15 bases between them. The CDR3 extends over 17 amino acids. The CDR3 nucleotides are TGTGCCACCAGTGACTCCTCAGACAGGAACTCTGGAAACACCATATATTTT. The encoded protein is CATSDSSDRNSGNTIYF.

The chain joins TRBV5-1 to TRBJ2-5; the D gene is possibly TRBD2 (6 bases). Germline assignment: CDR1 SGHRS and CDR2 YFSETQ. This CDR3 has 14 amino acids. V was cut by 3 bases and J by 6 bases, with 15 bases left in between. CDR3 sequence: CASSSRPGEQTQYF. CDR3 bases: TGCGCCAGCAGCTCAAGGCCGGGGGAACAGACCCAGTACTTC.

The chain has TRBV10-3 and TRBJ1-2; 8 nucleotides align to TRBD1. The CDR3 runs to 15 residues. Trimming took 0 bases from V and 4 from J; bases not matched to a gene: 4. Germline values: CDR1 ENHRY, CDR2 SYGVKD. The CDR3, as DNA: TGTGCCATCAGTGAGTCGACAGGGGAGGTCTATGGCTACACCTTC. Protein product: CAISESTGEVYGYTF.

The rearrangement joins TRBV4-1 to TRBJ1-2, with 8 nucleotides matching TRBD1. The CDR3 runs 17 residues. V lost 4 bases and J lost 8; bases outside the gene matches: 18. Germline V gives CDR1 MGHRA, CDR2 YSYEKL. CDR3 protein: CASSRPGKDRDAEGYTF. The CDR3 coding sequence is TGCGCCAGCAGCCGCCCCGGGAAGGACAGGGACGCCGAGGGCTACACCTTC.

This clone was observed a few times. The chain uses TRBV2 and TRBJ2-2, with D possibly matching TRBD2 (5 bases). The CDR3 totals 14 residues. V gave up 6 bases and J gave up 0 bases, with 8 bases separating them. Germline CDR1 is SNHLY and CDR2 is FYNNEI. The CDR3 nucleotides read TGTGCCAGCAGAGACGGGGCGAACACCGGGGAGCTGTTTTTT. It specifies CASRDGANTGELFF. The entire variable domain, with the rest obtained from reference TRBV2 and TRBJ2-2, is as follows: EPEVTQTPSHQVTQMGQEVILRCVPISNHLYFYWYRQILGQKVEFLVSFYNNEISEKSEIFDDQFSVERPDGSNFTLKIRSTKLEDSAMYFCASRDGANTGELFFGEGSRLTVL.

There are a few counts of this clone. The chain combines TRBV7-3 with TRBJ2-7, with 8 bases that match TRBD1. V was pared by 2 bases and J by 0 bases, with 3 bases of the junction left unmatched. This CDR3 spans 15 amino acids. Germline V lookup: CDR1 SGHTA, CDR2 FQGTGA. CDR3 in amino acids: CASSLGGQGSYEQYF. The CDR3 bases are TGTGCCAGCAGCTTAGGTGGACAGGGCTCCTACGAGCAGTACTTC. Full variable domain (remainder filled in from reference TRBV7-3 and TRBJ2-7): GAGVSQTPSNKVTEKGKYVELRCDPISGHTALYWYRQSLGQGPEFLIYFQGTGAADDSGLPNDRFFAVRPEGSVSTLKIQRTERGDSAVYLCASSLGGQGSYEQYFGPGTRLTVT.

This rearrangement joins TRBV28 to TRBJ1-2, with 8 bases that match TRBD1. From germline, CDR1 is MDHEN and CDR2 SYDVKM. The CDR3 extends over 13 amino acids. The ends lost 8 bases at V and 0 bases at J; junction bases unmatched: 2. In DNA, the CDR3 is TGTGCCAGCGGGGACAGGACTAACTATGGCTACACCTTC. It codes for CASGDRTNYGYTF.

This sequence joins TRBV9 and TRBJ2-2; D perhaps matches TRBD2 (7 bases). The CDR3 length is 16 residues. The V and J ends lost 0 bases and 3 bases respectively, with 12 bases between them. In germline, CDR1 is SGDLS, CDR2 YYNGEE. The CDR3 sequence is CASSVVSGGDTGELFF. CDR3 DNA sequence: TGTGCCAGCAGCGTAGTTTCGGGGGGCGACACCGGGGAGCTGTTTTTT.

The genes are TRBV19 and TRBJ1-1; D call uncertain. V lost 5 bases, J lost 1 base, and 8 bases lay in between. This CDR3 spans 13 amino acids. From germline, CDR1 is LNHDA and CDR2 SQIVND (reference sequence). The chain's CDR3 is CASSDTGNTEAFF. In nucleotides, the CDR3 is TGTGCCAGTAGTGACACCGGGAACACTGAAGCTTTCTTT.

The chain carries TRBV21-1 and TRBJ1-4. TRBV21-1 is deemed a pseudogene. The CDR3 extends over 15 amino acids. DNA of the CDR3: TGTGCCAGAAGACTCGCAGATGCAACTAATGAAAAACTGTTTTTT. This encodes CARRLADATNEKLFF.

The chain uses TRBV6-6 and TRBJ2-5; tentative D call: TRBD1 (5 bases). Looked up from germline, CDR1 is MNHNY and CDR2 is SVGAGI (reference sequence). V dropped 7 bases and J dropped 2 bases, with 8 bases sitting between them. The CDR3 has 12 amino acids. As DNA, the CDR3 is TGTGCCAGCACCCAGGGTCAAGAGACCCAGTACTTC. Translation: CASTQGQETQYF.

The sample holds one count of this clone. The J gene is TRBJ2-3, the V gene TRBV2; D is possibly TRBD1 (5 bases). This CDR3 spans 15 amino acids. Germline lookup yields CDR1 SNHLY and CDR2 FYNNEI. V was clipped by 2 bases and J by 5 bases, with 14 bases between them. CDR3 bases: TGTGCCAGCAGTGAATCTTTTGGGGCGATAGATACGCAGTATTTT. It yields the protein CASSESFGAIDTQYF.

The chain combines TRBV18 with TRBJ2-1, with TRBD2 matching over 9 bases. The CDR3 covers 16 residues. Losses at the gene ends were 5 bases for V and 6 bases for J; bases not matched to a gene: 11. The germline V gene has CDR1 KGHSH and CDR2 LQKENI. The CDR3 here is CASSSSGLATSNEQFF. Written as DNA, the CDR3 is TGTGCCAGCTCATCGTCAGGACTAGCGACTTCCAATGAGCAGTTCTTC.

The rearrangement links TRBV13 to TRBJ1-2; D not resolved. This CDR3 has 15 residues. Trimming removed 1 base from V and 3 bases from J, with 12 bases in between. Germline V gene sequence: CDR1 PRHDT, CDR2 FYEKMQ (reference sequence). CDR3 loop: CASSLVLGSDYGYTF. CDR3 DNA sequence: TGTGCCAGCAGCTTAGTGCTCGGGAGCGACTATGGCTACACCTTC.

The genes are TRBV4-1 and TRBJ1-4; D may be TRBD1 (5 bases). The V gene lost 1 base and the J gene lost 5 bases, with 14 bases spanning the gap. CDR1 MGHRA and CDR2 YSYEKL come from the germline V gene. CDR3 length equals 16 residues. DNA of the CDR3: TGCGCCAGCAGCCAAGGAAGGGCGGCAGGGAATGAAAAACTGTTTTTT. The encoded protein is CASSQGRAAGNEKLFF.

The chain uses TRBV9 and TRBJ2-1, with a possible D match to TRBD2 (6 bases). CDR3 length equals 15 residues. Germline-derived CDR1 and CDR2 are SGDLS and YYNGEE. V was cut by 0 bases and J by 8 bases, with 15 bases left in between. The CDR3 region has the DNA TGTGCCAGCAGCGTAGAATCGGGAGCCCTGGATGAGCAGTTCTTC. It translates to CASSVESGALDEQFF.

The chain has TRBV5-6 and TRBJ1-3; D is unresolved. The germline CDR1 and CDR2 sequences are SGHDT and YYEEEE. CDR3 length equals 14 residues. The V and J ends lost 6 bases and 0 bases respectively, with 10 bases between them. This chain's CDR3 is CASTQRVSGNTIYF. The CDR3 DNA sequence: TGTGCCAGCACCCAACGGGTCTCTGGAAACACCATATATTTT.

The chain combines TRBV27 with TRBJ2-7; D may be TRBD2 (5 bases). CDR3 length: 15 residues. V shed 3 bases and J shed 0 bases, with 12 bases lying between them. Per the germline V gene, CDR1 is MNHEY and CDR2 is SMNVEV (reference sequence). The CDR3 reads CASSFRGTFSYEQYF. The CDR3 DNA is TGTGCCAGCAGTTTTCGGGGTACCTTCTCCTACGAGCAGTACTTC.

This CDR3 is CATSDSRARGAKNIQYF. CDR3 nucleotides: TGTGCCACCAGTGATTCCAGGGCCAGGGGGGCCAAAAACATTCAGTACTTC. The V call is TRBV24-1, the J call TRBJ2-4; TRBD1 matches at 7 bases. J gave up 1 base and V 2 bases, and 7 bases lay outside the gene matches. Germline lookup yields CDR1 KGHDR and CDR2 SFDVKD. The CDR3 has 17 amino acids.

The chain couples TRBV4-1 to TRBJ2-7; TRBD1 matches 7 bases. Trimming removed 4 bases from V and 5 bases from J; junction bases left unmatched: 11. Germline loops: CDR1 MGHRA, CDR2 YSYEKL. This CDR3 region has 15 residues. CDR3 amino acids: CASSPQTGVRNEQYF. The CDR3 coding sequence is TGCGCCAGCAGCCCGCAAACAGGGGTTAGGAACGAGCAGTACTTC.

This clone has only one observation. The chain uses TRBV6-6 and TRBJ1-4; 8 bases map to TRBD1. The CDR3 sequence is 15 residues long. The germline gives CDR1 MNHNY, CDR2 SVGAGI (reference sequence). With V trimmed by 4 bases and J by 8 bases, 9 bases remained unmatched. CDR3 in DNA: TGTGCCAGCAGTTTCCCGGACAGGGCGGGAGAAAAACTGTTTTTT. Translating gives CASSFPDRAGEKLFF.